This T cell receptor beta chain was captured in a study of CD8+ T cells in alopecia areata. General study findings and limits: Normal skin's resident alphabeta T cells are sequenced alongside lesional scalp T cells. Relative to normal scalp, lesional scalp, especially alopecia totalis/universalis, showed higher clonality. With patients, TCR sharing proved less clear than in mice, a difference possibly related to HLA.

A FACSAria was used to sort CD4+ and CD8+ T cells. These cells came from PBMCs. Germline V gene lookup returns CDR1 SGHVS and CDR2 FNYEAQ. With 1 base clipped from V and 0 bases from J, the junction kept 6 bases outside the gene matches. The CDR3 sequence is 16 residues long. Comments on this clone: The target antigen is unknown.

RNA extraction was followed by reverse transcription into cDNA, which acted as the sequencing template. The data were produced by immunoSEQ multiplex PCR, yet TCRdb's version contains in-frame clones alone and is incomplete. The sample lists 110,000 or so clones, about 61% occurring once. The sample comprised CD4+ T cells sorted from blood. The chain carries TRBV7-6 and TRBJ2-7; TRBD2 matches at 7 bases. The source of this sequence is a human donor in good health. The CDR3 protein is CASSLGRETASYEQYF. The CDR3 DNA sequence: TGTGCCAGCAGCTTAGGGCGGGAGACAGCCTCCTACGAGCAGTACTTC.